This T cell receptor beta chain derives from a study of cytomegalovirus exposure and HLA in healthy donors. The study, taken as a whole, reports: It was in a later analysis that TCR association rates were seen to vary by HLA locus, highest for DRB1 and lowest for HLA-C.

The PCR was carried out with 60 Vbeta primers and 13 Jbeta primers. Clones were sequenced by immunoSEQ multiplex PCR, and TCRdb holds only the in-frame ones, with some missing. The sample has roughly 120,000 clones, roughly three quarters seen once. This clone was observed once. Its target is unknown. The germline V gene encodes CDR1 LNHDA and CDR2 SQIVND (reference sequence). The trim removed 6 bases at V and 7 bases at J, leaving 8 bases unmatched. The CDR3 covers 14 residues. Each donor's status was that of a healthy bone marrow donor. The clonotype comes from a man aged 25-40 years in good health and CMV-seropositive. J is TRBJ1-2 and V is TRBV19; 10 nucleotides align to TRBD1. The sequencing input was PBMCs. The CDR3 DNA reads as TGTGCCAGTAGAGAACCGGGACAGGGGCTTGGCTACACCTTC. Amino acids: CASREPGQGLGYTF.